The present T cell receptor beta chain was sequenced within a study of spatial heterogeneity in lung cancer (dated by TCRdb to the late 2010s). For the study in its entirety: Beta-chain transcripts were consistently detected in greater numbers than alpha-chain transcripts, which likely reflected higher beta-chain transcript abundance. In tumor regions, TCR transcript counts showed a strong correlation with a T cell transcriptional module score from matched bulk RNA-seq. Both alpha and beta chains were TCR-sequenced in samples taken at surgery, namely 220 tumor regions, fewer than 80 matched nontumor lung samples and over 55 PBMC samples. In the raw uncorrected reads, each unique combination of TCR and UMI appeared on average more than ten times. In non-small cell lung cancer, the study made a quantitative comparison of TCR alpha and beta repertoires among multiple tumor regions, matched nontumor lung and blood. Nonsynonymous mutation counts, determined by whole-exome sequencing of tumor tissue, were related to TCR repertoire features.

This clonotype counts as large (0.1 to 1%). No cognate antigen has been identified for it. Base-call qualities are not available, and no considerably larger clone is one nucleotide away. General conclusions and limits of the study: Confirming at a functional level the hypothesis that regional TCRs recognize regional mutations was considered to require additional single-cell paired TCR alpha and beta sequencing. Counts of ubiquitous and regional expanded TCRs correlated with counts of ubiquitous and regional nonsynonymous mutations, respectively. TCR-seq coverage of tumor T cells was estimated to be only approximately 7% for alpha chains and about 13% for beta chains. The tumor nonsynonymous mutation count correlated with the number of expanded intratumoral alpha and beta TCRs.

The time point label corresponds to: sample taken at primary tumor resection. Donors were 70 or so patients with early-stage, untreated non-small cell lung cancer from the lung TRACERx cohort. TCR sequencing used whole RNA extracted from tumor and nontumor lung tissue, or from cryopreserved PBMC samples, without cell sorting. A patient was chosen for TCR sequencing only when enough RNA was available from at least two tumor regions. Tumor and adjacent nontumor lung specimens were reviewed by a lung pathologist before selection. The library was generated by 5' RACE. The instrument was a NextSeq 500. To allow correction of PCR and sequencing errors, the TCR library protocol tagged every TCR cDNA molecule with a unique molecular identifier. The authors' pipeline ran thus. Decombinator tools were used for TCR identification, UMI-based error correction and CDR3 extraction. TCRs above a frequency of 2 per 1,000, corresponding to the top 1% of the tumor frequency distribution, were defined as expanded. Expanded tumor TCRs were classed as regional if statistically deemed absent (corrected P<0.05) from at least one tumor region, otherwise ubiquitous. Renyi diversity was calculated using the R vegan package after each repertoire was subsampled 100 times to 5,000 TCRs. CDR3 similarity networks were built from amino acid triplet string-kernel similarity, connecting CDR3s with pairwise similarity above 0.82. The raw public reads went through TCRdb reprocessing: fastp at Q25, MiXCR clone calling, in-frame beta chains kept. Merged by CDR3 protein, the rows form single entries marked with the most common genes and DNA. These V and J calls rely on TCRdb rather than the paper's analysis. The sample table lists several hundred distinct CDR3 sequences, under 7.5% of them with a count of one. Of the sample, around 14% is held by the ten largest clones.

The sequenced sample was lung tumor tissue, obtained at surgery. The TCR sequence derives from a male donor with early-stage non-small cell lung cancer.

In nucleotides, the sequence is TGTGCCAGCATGGACGGCGGGGTATACGAGCAGTACTTC. Its protein reads: CASMDGGVYEQYF. Recombination joined TRBV2 with TRBJ2-7, with TRBD2 perhaps the D gene, on 6 matching bases. From its cysteine to its phenylalanine, the CDR3 spans 13 amino acids. Left in the record is the CDR3 DNA by itself, 39 bases read in frame from the first base. V lost 7 bases and J lost 4 bases; the stretch between them is 14 bases long. CDR1 and CDR2, looked up from the germline V gene, are SNHLY and FYNNEI.